These 10 T cell receptor beta chains were sequenced from one sample in a study of T cell changes during pregnancy in multiple sclerosis. Here immunoSEQ multiplex PCR was the method, and the copy in TCRdb shows in-frame clones only, minus some. The sample consists of approximately 13,000 clones, about 94% of them appearing once. Sequences were derived from CD4+ T cells from peripheral blood mononuclear cells, sampled before pregnancy. The source of these receptors is a female donor with multiple sclerosis, enrolled in a pregnancy study.

V and J are TRBV6-1 and TRBJ1-1; no reliable D call. The V and J ends lost 3 bases and 1 base respectively, with 9 bases between them. Germline CDR1 MNHNS, CDR2 SASEGT. The CDR3 has 14 residues. The CDR3 is CASSDRNRNTEAFF. CDR3 sequence (DNA): TGTGCCAGCAGTGACAGGAATAGGAACACTGAAGCTTTCTTT.

This clone has just one count. The gene calls are TRBV27 and TRBJ2-7, with 14 bases identical to TRBD2. This CDR3 has 14 residues. Germline CDR1 and CDR2: MNHEY and SMNVEV (reference sequence). V shed 8 bases, J shed 2 bases, and the junction held 2 bases outside the gene matches. The CDR3 loop is CASGTSGGPYEQYF. As DNA, the CDR3 is TGTGCCAGCGGGACTAGCGGGGGACCCTACGAGCAGTACTTC.

This chain joins TRBV6-4 and TRBJ2-1; 9 nucleotides align to TRBD2. From germline, CDR1 is MRHNA and CDR2 SNTAGT. CDR3 length: 14 residues. After removal of 6 bases from V and 4 bases from J, the junction contained 4 bases not matched to a gene. In nucleotides, the CDR3 is TGTGCCAGCAGCGCGGGGGGGCAATACAATGAGCAGTTCTTC. It codes for CASSAGGQYNEQFF.

Only a few counts were recorded for this clone. The chain joins TRBV30 to TRBJ1-2, with D maybe TRBD1 (5 bases). This CDR3 comprises 11 residues. V lost 8 bases and J lost 4, with 11 bases in between. Germline assignment: CDR1 GTSNPN and CDR2 SVGIG (reference sequence). CDR3 in DNA: TGTGCCGGGGACTTCTTCTATGGCTACACCTTC. It translates to CAGDFFYGYTF.

The V and J genes are TRBV6-6 and TRBJ1-5, with 7 bases identical to TRBD1. V lost 5 bases to trimming and J lost 3 bases; unmatched junction nucleotides: 7. The CDR3 length is 15 residues. CDR1 and CDR2 (germline): MNHNY, SVGAGI (reference sequence). The CDR3 here is CASSQHRGNNQPQHF. The CDR3 DNA reads TGTGCCAGCAGTCAGCACAGGGGAAACAATCAGCCCCAGCATTTT.

The chain combines TRBV6-5 with TRBJ1-6; the D gene is possibly TRBD1 (5 bases). Trimming stripped 0 bases from V and 10 bases from J, with 10 bases between. The CDR3 is 14 amino acids. Germline V CDR1 and CDR2: MNHEY, SVGAGI. This CDR3 reads CASSYSSGDSPLHF. CDR3 DNA: TGTGCCAGCAGTTACTCGAGCGGGGACTCACCCCTCCACTTT.

A single count supports this clone. CDR3 coding DNA: TGTGCCAGCAGCGTTGGACAGGGAGTACCTGAAGCTTTCTTT. Its translation is CASSVGQGVPEAFF. The chain has TRBV5-4 and TRBJ1-1, with 8 nucleotides matching TRBD1. CDR3 length: 14 amino acids. In germline, CDR1 is SGHNT, CDR2 YYREEE (reference sequence). With V trimmed by 4 bases and J by 6 bases, 8 bases remained unmatched.

The rearrangement joins TRBV19 to TRBJ2-7; TRBD1 is a possible D gene (6 bases). Germline loops: CDR1 LNHDA, CDR2 SQIVND (reference sequence). The CDR3 length is 15 residues. The V gene lost 3 bases and the J gene lost 6 bases, with 18 bases spanning the gap. CDR3 in amino acids: CASSIVRGSLGEQYF. In DNA, the CDR3 is TGTGCCAGTAGTATCGTGAGGGGGAGTTTGGGCGAGCAGTACTTC.

The chain is built from TRBV9 and TRBJ1-5; 7 bases line up with TRBD1. From germline, CDR1 is SGDLS and CDR2 YYNGEE. V was clipped by 1 base and J by 3 bases; unmatched bases: 4. The CDR3 totals 15 residues. The CDR3 spells CASSVQGGTNQPQHF. CDR3 nucleotides: TGTGCCAGCAGCGTACAGGGGGGAACCAATCAGCCCCAGCATTTT.

This rearrangement joins TRBV5-4 to TRBJ2-5; D is unresolved. The CDR3 loop spans 15 amino acids. Germline lookup yields CDR1 SGHNT and CDR2 YYREEE (reference sequence). V dropped 0 bases and J dropped 2 bases, with 11 bases sitting between them. CDR3 DNA sequence: TGTGCCAGCAGCTTGGGGATTCCAGGTCAAGAGACCCAGTACTTC. Encoded protein: CASSLGIPGQETQYF.